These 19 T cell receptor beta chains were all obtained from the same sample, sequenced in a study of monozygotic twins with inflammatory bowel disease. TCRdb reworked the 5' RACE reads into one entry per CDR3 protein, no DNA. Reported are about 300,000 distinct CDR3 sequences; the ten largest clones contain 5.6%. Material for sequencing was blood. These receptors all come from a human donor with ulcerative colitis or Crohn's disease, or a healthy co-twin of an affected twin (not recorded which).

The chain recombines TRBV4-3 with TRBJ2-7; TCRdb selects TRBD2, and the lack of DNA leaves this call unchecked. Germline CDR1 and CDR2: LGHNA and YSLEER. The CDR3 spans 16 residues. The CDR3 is CASSPSVVDRVSEQYF.

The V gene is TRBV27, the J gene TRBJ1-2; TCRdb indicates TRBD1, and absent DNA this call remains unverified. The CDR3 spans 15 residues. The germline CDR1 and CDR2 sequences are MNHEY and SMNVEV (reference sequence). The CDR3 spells CASSFQTQGQLGYTF.

The CDR3 region is CASSQYFYEQYF. This chain joins TRBV7-2 and TRBJ2-7. Germline assignment: CDR1 SGHTA and CDR2 FQGNSA. The CDR3 sequence is 12 residues long.

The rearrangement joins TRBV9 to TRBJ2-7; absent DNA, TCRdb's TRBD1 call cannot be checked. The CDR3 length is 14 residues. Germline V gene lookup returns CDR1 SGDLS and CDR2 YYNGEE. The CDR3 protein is CASSPTTGIYEQYF.

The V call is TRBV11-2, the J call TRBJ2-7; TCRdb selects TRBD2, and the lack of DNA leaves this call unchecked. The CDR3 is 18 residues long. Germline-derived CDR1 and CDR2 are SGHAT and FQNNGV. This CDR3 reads CASSLLYSGLAGSYEQYF.

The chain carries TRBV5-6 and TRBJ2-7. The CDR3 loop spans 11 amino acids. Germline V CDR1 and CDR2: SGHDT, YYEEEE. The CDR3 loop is CASSRVHEQYF.

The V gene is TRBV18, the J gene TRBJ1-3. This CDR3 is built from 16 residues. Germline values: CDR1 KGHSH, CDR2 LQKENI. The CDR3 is CASSPGRPSSGNTIYF.

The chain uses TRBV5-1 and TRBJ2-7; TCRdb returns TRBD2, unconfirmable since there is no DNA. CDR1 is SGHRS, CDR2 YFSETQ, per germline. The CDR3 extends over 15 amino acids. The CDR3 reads CASSSSVAGGNEQYF. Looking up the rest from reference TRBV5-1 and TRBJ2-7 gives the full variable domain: KAGVTQTPRYLIKTRGQQVTLSCSPISGHRSVSWYQQTPGQGLQFLFEYFSETQRNKGNFPGRFSGRQFSNSRSEMNVSTLELGDSALYLCASSSSVAGGNEQYFGPGTRLTVT.

CDR3 protein: CASSALGELFF. The chain couples TRBV25-1 to TRBJ2-2. This CDR3 comprises 11 residues. The germline V gene encodes CDR1 MGHDK and CDR2 SYGVNS.

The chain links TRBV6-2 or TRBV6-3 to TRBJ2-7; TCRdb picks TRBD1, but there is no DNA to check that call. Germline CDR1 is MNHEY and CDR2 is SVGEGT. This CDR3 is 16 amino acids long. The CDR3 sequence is CASIQVAGMSSYEQYF.

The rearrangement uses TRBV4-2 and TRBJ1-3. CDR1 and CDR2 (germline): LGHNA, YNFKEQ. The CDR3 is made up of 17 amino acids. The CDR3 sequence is CASSQDALGYSGNTIYF.

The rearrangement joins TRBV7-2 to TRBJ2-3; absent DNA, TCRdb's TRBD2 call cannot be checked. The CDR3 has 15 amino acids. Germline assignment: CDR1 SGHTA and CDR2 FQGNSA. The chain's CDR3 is CASSLGGREGGTQYF.

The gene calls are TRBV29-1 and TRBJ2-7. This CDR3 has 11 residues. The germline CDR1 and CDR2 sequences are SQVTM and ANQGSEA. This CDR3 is CSVEIDYEQYF.

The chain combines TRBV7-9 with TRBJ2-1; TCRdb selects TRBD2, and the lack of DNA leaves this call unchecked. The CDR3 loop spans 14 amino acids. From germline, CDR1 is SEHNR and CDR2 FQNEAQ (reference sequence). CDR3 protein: CASSFGGDYNEQFF.

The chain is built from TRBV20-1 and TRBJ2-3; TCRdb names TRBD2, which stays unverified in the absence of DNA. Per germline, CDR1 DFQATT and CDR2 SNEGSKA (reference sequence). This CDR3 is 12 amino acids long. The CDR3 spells CSASWRADTQYF.

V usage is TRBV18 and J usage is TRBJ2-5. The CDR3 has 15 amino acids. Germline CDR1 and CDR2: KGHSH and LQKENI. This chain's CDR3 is CASSQNRGLKETQYF.

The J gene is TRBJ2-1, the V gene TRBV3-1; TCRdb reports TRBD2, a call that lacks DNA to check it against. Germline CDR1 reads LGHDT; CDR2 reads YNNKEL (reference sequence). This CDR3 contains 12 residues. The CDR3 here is CASSQSLAEQFF.

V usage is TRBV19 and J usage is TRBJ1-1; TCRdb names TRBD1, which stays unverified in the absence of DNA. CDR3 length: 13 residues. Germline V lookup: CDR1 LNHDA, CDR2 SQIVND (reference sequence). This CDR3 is CASRTGWNTEAFF.

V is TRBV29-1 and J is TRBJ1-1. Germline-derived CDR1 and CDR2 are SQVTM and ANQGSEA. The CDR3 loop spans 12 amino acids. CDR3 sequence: CSVDRTNTEAFF.